Below are 27 T cell receptor beta chains sequenced from a single sample in a study of radiation and T cells in renal cell carcinoma. Only in-frame clones appear in the TCRdb table, and some are missing; sequencing was by immunoSEQ multiplex PCR. The sample yields 24,000 or so clones, more than 50% seen once. Sample treatment: treatment-naive control, cytoreductive nephrectomy. Sample: tumor tissue, taken from a patient whose treatment was nephrectomy without radiotherapy. These receptors all stem from a human donor with renal cell carcinoma.

The rearrangement joins TRBV6-5 to TRBJ2-7, with D perhaps matching TRBD1 or TRBD2 (5 bases each). This CDR3 spans 11 amino acids. The V gene's germline CDR1 is MNHEY and CDR2 SVGAGI. V lost 8 bases, J lost 7 bases, and 12 bases lay in between. The CDR3 nucleotides read TGTGCCAGCGCTGACGGGGCGGAGCAGTACTTC. This codes for CASADGAEQYF.

The J gene is TRBJ1-1, the V gene TRBV6-6; no definite D call. Germline values: CDR1 MNHNY, CDR2 SVGAGI (reference sequence). The ends were cut back, 6 bases at V and 7 bases at J, with 9 bases in the middle. CDR3 length: 11 amino acids. CDR3 in DNA: TGTGCCAGCAGGGCAGAAAGTGAAGCTTTCTTT. Protein product: CASRAESEAFF.

This chain uses TRBV6-5 with TRBJ2-2; 8 positions agree with TRBD1. There are 14 residues in the CDR3. V gave up 6 bases and J gave up 6 bases; unmatched junction bases: 6. CDR1 MNHEY and CDR2 SVGAGI come from the germline V gene. In nucleotides, the CDR3 is TGTGCCAGCAGCCCCAGGGGGCGCCCCGGGGAGCTGTTTTTT. Its translation is CASSPRGRPGELFF.

The V call is TRBV7-8, the J call TRBJ2-7; 10 bases agree with TRBD2. This CDR3 spans 15 amino acids. The germline gives CDR1 SGHVS, CDR2 FQNEAQ. V gave up 4 bases and J gave up 0 bases; unmatched junction bases: 3. This chain's CDR3 is CASSSLAGGSYEQYF. The CDR3 coding sequence is TGTGCCAGCAGCTCGTTAGCGGGGGGCTCCTACGAGCAGTACTTC.

Remarks on this clone: The sample carries other DNA sequences with the same CDR3. The genes are TRBV20-1 and TRBJ2-1; unclear D gene. CDR1 and CDR2 from the germline V gene are DFQATT and SNEGSKA (reference sequence). The CDR3 runs 10 residues. The CDR3 DNA sequence: TGCAGCCCCTCTGACAATGAGCAGTTCTTC. It translates to CSPSDNEQFF.

The CDR3 loop is CAITANRENTEAFF. CDR3 DNA sequence: TGTGCCATCACCGCAAACAGGGAGAACACTGAAGCTTTCTTT. The rearrangement joins TRBV10-3 to TRBJ1-1; perhaps TRBD1 as D (6 bases). Germline CDR1 reads ENHRY; CDR2 reads SYGVKD. The CDR3 runs to 14 residues. V was trimmed by 7 bases and J by 1 base, leaving 13 bases between them.

This chain uses TRBV7-9 with TRBJ1-3, with D hard to call. The V and J ends lost 1 base and 6 bases respectively, with 4 bases between them. Germline V gives CDR1 SEHNR, CDR2 FQNEAQ (reference sequence). The CDR3 is 12 residues long. The CDR3 sequence is CASSLVLNTIYF. Written as DNA, the CDR3 is TGTGCCAGCAGCTTAGTTTTAAACACCATATATTTT.

The chain combines TRBV10-3 with TRBJ1-3; 8 positions agree with TRBD1. Germline trimming cut 6 bases from V and 3 bases from J; bases unmatched to any gene: 4. This CDR3 has 14 residues. CDR1 and CDR2 from the germline V gene are ENHRY and SYGVKD. CDR3 nucleotide sequence: TGTGCCATCAGCACAGGGGGTATTGGAAACACCATATATTTT. This translates into CAISTGGIGNTIYF.

The rearrangement joins TRBV9 to TRBJ2-3; 8 nucleotides align to TRBD2. This CDR3 contains 15 residues. From germline, CDR1 is SGDLS and CDR2 YYNGEE. The junction had 5 bases not matched to a gene; V was cut back by 4 bases and J by 1 base. This CDR3 reads CASSPGRGGTDTQYF. The CDR3 DNA follows: TGTGCCAGCAGCCCCGGGCGGGGGGGCACAGATACGCAGTATTTT.

This clone turned up a few times. Here the CDR3 DNA reads TGTGCCAGCACGACGACTATGACTAACTATGGCTACACCTTC. It translates to CASTTTMTNYGYTF. The chain employs TRBV2 and TRBJ1-2; D gene ambiguous. There are 14 residues in the CDR3. V lost 7 bases and J lost 0, with 12 bases in between. From germline, CDR1 is SNHLY and CDR2 FYNNEI.

There are a few counts of this clone. V usage is TRBV7-9 and J usage is TRBJ1-6; D unresolved. From germline, CDR1 is SEHNR and CDR2 FQNEAQ (reference sequence). The CDR3 runs 17 residues. Trimming took 5 bases from V and 0 from J, leaving 14 bases between them. The CDR3 bases are TGTGCCAGCAGCCCCGGCGGTCGCGCCTCCTATAATTCACCCCTCCACTTT. This sequence encodes CASSPGGRASYNSPLHF.

This sequence joins TRBV10-3 and TRBJ1-3; 7 bases are a match to TRBD1. With 3 bases clipped from V and 1 base from J, the junction kept 3 bases outside the gene matches. Germline-derived CDR1 and CDR2 are ENHRY and SYGVKD. This CDR3 has 15 amino acids. The CDR3, as DNA: TGTGCCATCAGTGACCGACAGGGTTCTGGAAACACCATATATTTT. This gives the protein CAISDRQGSGNTIYF.

The rearrangement links TRBV5-1 to TRBJ1-1, with a tentative D call TRBD1 (6 bases). Trimming pared 4 bases from V and 1 base from J, leaving 17 bases between. The CDR3 length is 16 residues. From germline, CDR1 is SGHRS and CDR2 YFSETQ. The CDR3 reads CASSTGVRGQNTEAFF. As DNA, the CDR3 is TGCGCCAGCAGCACCGGCGTCAGGGGCCAGAACACTGAAGCTTTCTTT.

This clone was counted a single time. This chain uses TRBV7-2 with TRBJ1-6; D is unresolved. The CDR3 extends over 15 amino acids. Trimming pared 0 bases from V and 5 bases from J, leaving 8 bases between. The V gene's germline CDR1 is SGHTA and CDR2 FQGNSA. The CDR3 DNA reads TGTGCCAGCAGCTTAGCTGGGAATAATAATTCACCCCTCCACTTT. Translated, it gives CASSLAGNNNSPLHF.

This rearrangement joins TRBV7-8 to TRBJ2-3; TRBD2 might be the D (5 bases). Per germline, CDR1 SGHVS and CDR2 FQNEAQ. The CDR3 extends over 16 amino acids. The V and J ends lost 1 base and 0 bases respectively, with 11 bases between them. The CDR3, as DNA: TGTGCCAGCAGCTTAGGTTGGGAGCCGAGCACAGATACGCAGTATTTT. This encodes CASSLGWEPSTDTQYF.

This clone was counted between two and nine times. Other DNA sequences within the sample encode an identical CDR3. The CDR3 bases are TGTGCCAGCCGAGGACAGCCCTATGGCTACACCTTC. This translates into CASRGQPYGYTF. The chain has TRBV25-1 and TRBJ1-2; perhaps TRBD1 as D (6 bases). CDR1 MGHDK and CDR2 SYGVNS come from the germline V gene. CDR3 length: 12 amino acids. V lost 8 bases and J 4 bases, leaving 11 bases between the germline ends.

The chain uses TRBV19 and TRBJ1-1; D is unresolved. This CDR3 spans 14 amino acids. The germline gives CDR1 LNHDA, CDR2 SQIVND (reference sequence). Trimming removed 7 bases at V and 0 bases at J, with 12 bases between. DNA of the CDR3: TGTGCCAGTAATTCACAAGGTATGAACACTGAAGCTTTCTTT. Translated, it gives CASNSQGMNTEAFF. Full variable domain (missing parts from reference TRBV19 and TRBJ1-1): DGGITQSPKYLFRKEGQNVTLSCEQNLNHDAMYWYRQDPGQGLRLIYYSQIVNDFQKGDIAEGYSVSREKKESFPLTVTSAQKNPTAFYLCASNSQGMNTEAFFGQGTRLTVV.

This chain connects TRBV7-9 to TRBJ1-4; no firm D call. Trimming removed 2 bases at V and 8 bases at J, with 18 bases between. Germline V gene lookup returns CDR1 SEHNR and CDR2 FQNEAQ (reference sequence). The CDR3 covers 16 residues. The DNA of the CDR3 is TGTGCCAGCAGCTTAAACGGGGAGGGCGTAGTCGAAAAACTGTTTTTT. Residues: CASSLNGEGVVEKLFF.

The V call is TRBV7-2, the J call TRBJ2-4, with 9 positions matching TRBD2. Germline-derived CDR1 and CDR2 are SGHTA and FQGNSA. The length of the CDR3 is 14 residues. Trimming took 4 bases from V and 8 from J; bases not matched to a gene: 6. CDR3 nucleotides: TGTGCCAGCAGCTCCGGGGTAGCGGGGGACATTCAGTACTTC. Translating gives CASSSGVAGDIQYF. Combining the CDR3 with reference TRBV7-2 and TRBJ2-4 gives the whole variable domain GAGVSQSPSNKVTEKGKDVELRCDPISGHTALYWYRQSLGQGLEFLIYFQGNSAPDKSGLPSDRFSAERTGGSVSTLTIQRTQQEDSAVYLCASSSGVAGDIQYFGAGTRLSVL.

V usage is TRBV7-2 and J usage is TRBJ2-3, with TRBD2 identical over 8 bases. Germline CDR1 reads SGHTA; CDR2 reads FQGNSA. V gave up 2 bases and J gave up 0 bases; unmatched junction bases: 4. This CDR3 region has 16 residues. CDR3 sequence reads: CASSLTGGYSTDTQYF. The CDR3, as DNA: TGTGCCAGCAGCTTAACGGGGGGGTACAGCACAGATACGCAGTATTTT.

This clone has more than one count but fewer than ten. The V gene is TRBV11-1, the J gene TRBJ2-7; the match to TRBD1 covers 8 bases. Trimming removed 10 bases from V and 1 base from J; junction bases left unmatched: 6. This CDR3 contains 13 residues. The V gene's germline CDR1 is SGHAT and CDR2 FQDESV (reference sequence). CDR3 DNA: TGTGCCACCCAGAGGGACAGGTCCTACGAGCAGTACTTC. This gives the protein CATQRDRSYEQYF.

This clone was counted between two and nine times. The V call is TRBV6-5, the J call TRBJ2-7; 7 positions match TRBD2. Germline V lookup: CDR1 MNHEY, CDR2 SVGAGI. The CDR3 is made up of 14 amino acids. Losses at the gene ends were 2 bases for V and 1 base for J; bases not matched to a gene: 2. The CDR3 protein is CASSYQGLSYEQYF. The CDR3 nucleotides are TGTGCCAGCAGTTACCAGGGACTATCCTACGAGCAGTACTTC.

The chain employs TRBV5-1 and TRBJ1-1, with 7 bases lining up with TRBD1. Germline CDR1 SGHRS, CDR2 YFSETQ. CDR3 length equals 15 residues. The V segment lost 4 bases and the J segment 1 base; nucleotides outside the gene matches: 7. CDR3 sequence (DNA): TGCGCCAGCAGCAGGGGGGACAGATCGAACACTGAAGCTTTCTTT. This encodes CASSRGDRSNTEAFF.

The sample holds many counts of this clone. Here the CDR3 DNA reads TGTGCCAGTAGACATGACCGTAGCAATCAGCCCCAGCATTTT. Its translation is CASRHDRSNQPQHF. The gene calls are TRBV19 and TRBJ1-5; D gene unclear. The germline V gene encodes CDR1 LNHDA and CDR2 SQIVND (reference sequence). This CDR3 contains 14 residues. V was pared by 6 bases and J by 0 bases, with 9 bases between.

The chain carries TRBV29-1 and TRBJ2-1, with a tentative D call TRBD1 (5 bases). This CDR3 region has 15 residues. The germline V gene has CDR1 SQVTM and CDR2 ANQGSEA. Trimming cost V 5 bases and J 2 bases, with 16 bases left between them. In DNA form, the CDR3 reads TGCAGCGTTTTCGTAACAGGCAACACCTACAATGAGCAGTTCTTC. It codes for CSVFVTGNTYNEQFF.

The sample holds a few counts of this clone. The J gene is TRBJ2-1, the V gene TRBV7-2; TRBD2 might be the D (6 bases). V was pared by 1 base and J by 10 bases, with 11 bases between. The CDR3 is 13 amino acids. The V gene's germline CDR1 is SGHTA and CDR2 FQGNSA. CDR3 sequence: CASSLELAREQFF. In DNA, the CDR3 is TGTGCCAGCAGCTTAGAACTAGCAAGGGAGCAGTTCTTC.

This clone was seen once. V usage is TRBV5-1 and J usage is TRBJ1-3; the D is unclear. The V end was cut by 4 bases, the J end by 1 base, with 12 bases between. CDR3 length equals 15 residues. CDR1 is SGHRS and CDR2 is YFSETQ in the germline V gene. The CDR3 nucleotides read TGCGCCAGCAGCGAACAGCCGTCTTCTGGAAACACCATATATTTT. Its translation is CASSEQPSSGNTIYF. Filled out from reference TRBV5-1 and TRBJ1-3, the complete variable domain reads KAGVTQTPRYLIKTRGQQVTLSCSPISGHRSVSWYQQTPGQGLQFLFEYFSETQRNKGNFPGRFSGRQFSNSRSEMNVSTLELGDSALYLCASSEQPSSGNTIYFGEGSWLTVV.